This T cell receptor (beta chain) was identified during a study of blood T cell repertoires in COVID-19. In the study overall: Acute-phase and convalescent COVID-19 samples originated in the United States, Italy and Spain. PBMCs, B-cell-depleted T cells, or T cells provided the cDNA or gDNA that made up the material.

Germline CDR1 is SGHKS and CDR2 is YYEKEE (reference sequence). This CDR3 contains 15 residues. Trimming took 0 bases from V and 5 from J; bases not matched to a gene: 5. Patients of the Seattle cohort, enrolled during active infection, were followed longitudinally. In the authors' workflow: Nucleated cell number was recorded as an estimate derived from reference gene primer amplification. Produced via immunoSEQ multiplex PCR; TCRdb's table is partial and in-frame only. V and J calls and clone size are as listed in that table; D and trimming were resolved from the DNA. The repertoire holds roughly 150,000 clones, with approximately 85% as singletons.

The TCR sequence derives from a woman of 80 years or more with COVID-19, enrolled during active disease. The rearrangement uses TRBV5-5 and TRBJ2-7, with 10 bases aligning to TRBD2. Sequencing used peripheral blood. In DNA form, the CDR3 reads TGTGCCAGCAGCTTGGTTCCTAGCGGGAGTAACGAGCAGTACTTC. Protein product: CASSLVPSGSNEQYF.